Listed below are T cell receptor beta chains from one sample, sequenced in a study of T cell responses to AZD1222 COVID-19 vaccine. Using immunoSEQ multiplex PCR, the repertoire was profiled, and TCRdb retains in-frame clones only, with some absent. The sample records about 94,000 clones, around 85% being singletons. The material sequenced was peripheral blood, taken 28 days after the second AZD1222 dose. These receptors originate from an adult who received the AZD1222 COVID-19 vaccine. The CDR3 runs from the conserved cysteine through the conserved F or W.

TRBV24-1	CATRDKMNNEQFF
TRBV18	CASSPGRGSEQYF
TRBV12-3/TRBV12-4	CASSLFEKLFF
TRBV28	CASSLSTGGTETQYF
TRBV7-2	CASSLGSSSYNEQFF
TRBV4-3	CASSRGTSGTGELFF
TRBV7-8	CASSFLWGASTEAFF
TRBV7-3	CASSSFGGSVGDEQFF
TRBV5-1	CASSLGRTGGSGEQYF
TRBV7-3	CASSLPGAGAYNEQFF
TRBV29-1	CSVNSGNTIYF
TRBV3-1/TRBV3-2	CASSSRQGDQPQHF
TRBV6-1	CASSEGLYRVATNEKLFF
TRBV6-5	CASSYGTGKYEQYF
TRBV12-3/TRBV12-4	CASSEWGGTEAFF
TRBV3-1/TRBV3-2	CASSQAPRSYEQYF
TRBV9	CASSRVLATSTDTQYF
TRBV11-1	CASSSTGNPNTEAFF
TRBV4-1	CASSQDPGEGSPLHF
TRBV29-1	CSVQGVISTEAFF
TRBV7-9	CASSTSGYSYEQYF
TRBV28	CASSRTGTLGYGYTF
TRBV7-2	CASSATGLSVNYGYTF
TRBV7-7	CASSPAGTYYGYTF
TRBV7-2	CASSLPRQGLKEQYF
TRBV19	CASSATGTEQETQYF
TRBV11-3	CASSPPGDGEQFF
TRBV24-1	CATSDRMGQVGQYF
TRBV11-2	CASSLVVSGELFF
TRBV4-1	CASSDPARYSGNTIYF
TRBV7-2	CASSQVSGNTIYF
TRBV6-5	CASSYKGTQQPQHF
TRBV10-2	CASSENLNTEAFF
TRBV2	CASSAGENTEAFF
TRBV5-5	CASNLGQGTEAFF
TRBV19	CASSPQSHGSYNEQFF
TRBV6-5	CASRSGGNTEAFF
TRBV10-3	CAISGLVGTNEQFF
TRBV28	CASSLPQAGGAYNEQFF
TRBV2	CASSDSGPSPLHF
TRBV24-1	CATAQRGRYNEQFF
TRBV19	CASSIEGARNSPLHF
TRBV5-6	CASSSLMGTNEKLFF
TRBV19	CASTESGRNEQFF
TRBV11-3	CASAVGREATDTQYF
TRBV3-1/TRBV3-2	CASSQLTGEAFF
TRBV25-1	CASIRLLGGYTF
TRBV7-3	CASSPSGTGYQETQYF
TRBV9	CASSVEPSGRGQYEQYF
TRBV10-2	CATFGDEQFF
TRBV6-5	CASSSWTGNTEAFF
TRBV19	CASSKPDLAKNIQYF
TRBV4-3	CASSQGNFGANVLTF
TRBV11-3	CASSLSSGISNEQFF
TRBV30	CAWSVSQGISYGYTF